Reported below is one TCR beta chain. Antigen unknown. CDR3 length: 12 amino acids. Germline V gene lookup returns CDR1 DFQATT and CDR2 SNEGSKA (reference sequence). Trimming shortened V by 6 bases and J by 2 bases, and 11 bases separated the two germline ends. PCR was performed a second time for about 7 to 11 cycles using a sample-barcoded 5' primer and a J-beta primer mix. TCRdb processed the 5' RACE reads anew with MiXCR; each CDR3 protein has one entry. The sample holds 850,000 to 1,000,000 distinct CDR3 sequences; approximately 50% are singletons and the top ten take around 21%. The data were obtained in a study of blood T cells in healthy people across ages. Study-level points and caveats: The study found more naive CD4+ cells and higher diversity in long-lived than aged donors. No one knew whether donors had CMV, which possibly confounded expanded clonotype changes.

The chain links TRBV20-1 to TRBJ2-7; no clear D. This receptor was identified in a woman aged 55-70 years in good health. The sequencing input was blood. CDR3 sequence: CSALESTYEQYF. In DNA form, the CDR3 reads TGCAGTGCCCTAGAAAGCACCTACGAGCAGTACTTC.